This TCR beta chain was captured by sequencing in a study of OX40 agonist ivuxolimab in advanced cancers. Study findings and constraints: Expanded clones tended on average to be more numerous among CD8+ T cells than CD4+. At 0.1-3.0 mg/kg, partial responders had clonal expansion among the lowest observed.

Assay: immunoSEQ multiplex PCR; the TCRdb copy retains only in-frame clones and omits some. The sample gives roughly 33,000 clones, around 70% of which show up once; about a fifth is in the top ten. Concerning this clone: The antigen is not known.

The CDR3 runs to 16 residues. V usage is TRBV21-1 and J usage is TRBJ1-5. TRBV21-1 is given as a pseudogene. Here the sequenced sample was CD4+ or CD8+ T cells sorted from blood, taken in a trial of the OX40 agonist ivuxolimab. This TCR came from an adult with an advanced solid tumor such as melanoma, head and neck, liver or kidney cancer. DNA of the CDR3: TGTGCCAGCAGCAAAATCCGCGTCGTTGGTAATCAGCCCCAGCATTTT. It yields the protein CASSKIRVVGNQPQHF.